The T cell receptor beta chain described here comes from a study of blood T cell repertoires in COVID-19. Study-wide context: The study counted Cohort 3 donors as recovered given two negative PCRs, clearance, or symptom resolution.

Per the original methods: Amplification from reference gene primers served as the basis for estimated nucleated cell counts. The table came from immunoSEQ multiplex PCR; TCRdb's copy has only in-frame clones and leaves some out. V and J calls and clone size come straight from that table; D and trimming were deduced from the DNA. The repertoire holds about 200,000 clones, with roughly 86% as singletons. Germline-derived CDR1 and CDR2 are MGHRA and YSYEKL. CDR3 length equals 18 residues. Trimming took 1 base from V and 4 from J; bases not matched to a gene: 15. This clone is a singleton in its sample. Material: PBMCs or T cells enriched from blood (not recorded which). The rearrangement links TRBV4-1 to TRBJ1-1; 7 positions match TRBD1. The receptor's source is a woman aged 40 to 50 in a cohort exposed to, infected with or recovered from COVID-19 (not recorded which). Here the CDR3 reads CASSQVVGAGGSSTEAFF. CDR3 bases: TGCGCCAGCAGCCAAGTAGTGGGAGCAGGGGGTTCCTCCACTGAAGCTTTCTTT.